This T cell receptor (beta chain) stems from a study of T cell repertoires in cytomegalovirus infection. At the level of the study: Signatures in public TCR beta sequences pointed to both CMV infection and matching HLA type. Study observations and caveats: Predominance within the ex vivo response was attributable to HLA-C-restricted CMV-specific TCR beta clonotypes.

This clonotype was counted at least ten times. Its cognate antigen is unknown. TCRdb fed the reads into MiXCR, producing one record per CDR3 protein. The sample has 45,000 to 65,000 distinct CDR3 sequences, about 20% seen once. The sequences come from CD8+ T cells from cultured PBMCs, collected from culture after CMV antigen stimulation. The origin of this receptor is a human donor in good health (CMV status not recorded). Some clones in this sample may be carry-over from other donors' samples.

The CDR3 spells CASSPDLTGSNQPQHF. CDR3 coding DNA: TGTGCCAGCAGCCCCGATCTGACAGGGTCCAATCAGCCCCAGCATTTT. The chain recombines TRBV7-8 with TRBJ1-5, with TRBD1 matching 7 bases. Germline lookup yields CDR1 SGHVS and CDR2 FQNEAQ. Unmatched junction bases numbered 10, after V lost 5 bases and J lost 3 bases. The CDR3 has 16 amino acids.